This record concerns one T cell receptor beta chain sequence. This CDR3 has 15 amino acids. Trimming shortened V by 1 base and J by 1 base, and 13 bases separated the two germline ends. The germline gives CDR1 SQVTM, CDR2 ANQGSEA. This specimen comes from a study of response to subunit inactivated influenza vaccine. TCRdb reprocessed the RT-PCR reads via MiXCR and lists one record per CDR3 protein. This table has 700,000 to 800,000 distinct CDR3 sequences, around 20% appearing once. The sequence came from a man in his forties or fifties who received an inactivated influenza vaccine. The chain employs TRBV29-1 and TRBJ1-1; the D is unclear. Material: PBMCs from blood, obtained roughly 5 days after vaccination. The CDR3 is CSVEVWVMKNTEAFF. CDR3 nucleotides: TGCAGCGTTGAAGTGTGGGTAATGAAGAACACTGAAGCTTTCTTT.